The clone carrying this T cell receptor (beta chain) occurred a few times. The record originates from a study of Graves' ophthalmopathy and Graves' hyperthyroidism. Trimming at V came to 2 bases and at J to 5 bases, leaving 8 bases not matched to a gene. The CDR3 has 15 amino acids. Germline V gene lookup returns CDR1 SGHRS and CDR2 YFSETQ. The sequenced template was RNA, covering the TCR beta CDR3 region. HTBI-primed first-round RT-PCR preceded second-round multiplex PCR. MiXCR, applied by TCRdb to the multiplex PCR reads, yields one record per CDR3 protein. The table records about 740,000 distinct CDR3 sequences, roughly 40% of them present only once.

This receptor was taken from an adult man with Graves' ophthalmopathy. The chain carries TRBV5-1 and TRBJ1-2; 8 bases align to TRBD1. The sequenced sample was peripheral blood. The CDR3 reads CASSFGDRTLYGYTF. CDR3 coding DNA: TGCGCCAGCAGCTTCGGGGACAGGACCTTATATGGCTACACCTTC.